This T cell receptor beta chain derives from a study of spatial heterogeneity in lung cancer. From the 5' RACE reads, TCRdb called clonotypes with MiXCR, one entry per CDR3 protein. The table lists roughly 48,000 distinct CDR3 sequences, less than 6% of them singletons, with around 10% in the top ten. This clonotype occurred a few times. Time point defined: sample taken at primary tumor resection. No cells were sorted before sequencing. The whole RNA sequenced was extracted from tumor, nontumor lung or frozen PBMC. V was shortened by 2 bases and J by 4 bases, with 6 bases between the two germline ends. Germline CDR1 LGHDT, CDR2 YNNKEL (reference sequence). CDR3 length equals 13 residues.

Material: PBMCs, obtained at surgery. This TCR was recovered from a male donor with early-stage non-small cell lung cancer. This chain links TRBV3-1 with TRBJ2-1; D is perhaps TRBD1 (6 bases). The CDR3 loop is CASSQRGYNEQFF. The CDR3, as DNA: TGTGCCAGCAGCCAAAGGGGGTACAATGAGCAGTTCTTC.